The 29 T cell receptor beta chains presented below share a single source sample, sequenced in a study of cytomegalovirus exposure and HLA in healthy donors. The PCR was carried out with 60 Vbeta primers and 13 Jbeta primers. Sequenced by immunoSEQ multiplex PCR; TCRdb stores in-frame clones only, minus some. This table has around 140,000 clones, 70% to 80% appearing once. The material sequenced was PBMCs. The receptors were gathered from a woman aged 18-35 years in good health and CMV-seropositive.

The CDR3 reads CASSVGQDYGYTF. In DNA, the CDR3 is TGTGCCAGCAGCGTAGGACAAGACTATGGCTACACCTTC. The chain links TRBV9 to TRBJ1-2; D gene uncertain. V dropped 0 bases and J dropped 3 bases, with 6 bases sitting between them. Germline loops: CDR1 SGDLS, CDR2 YYNGEE. This CDR3 region has 13 residues.

Details on this clone: Other DNA sequences in this sample translate to the same CDR3. This chain links TRBV18 with TRBJ1-1, with D tentatively TRBD1 (6 bases). Trimming cost V 1 base and J 1 base, with 7 bases left between them. This CDR3 contains 14 residues. Germline V lookup: CDR1 KGHSH, CDR2 LQKENI. The CDR3 bases are TGTGCCAGCTCACCACAAGGGGGGAACACTGAAGCTTTCTTT. Encoded protein: CASSPQGGNTEAFF.

The genes are TRBV4-3 and TRBJ2-2; maybe TRBD2 (5 bases). The CDR3 sequence is 15 residues long. V lost 3 bases and J 1 base, leaving 9 bases between the germline ends. In germline, CDR1 is LGHNA, CDR2 YSLEER. In DNA, the CDR3 is TGCGCCAGCAGCCAGGACTCCCGGAACACCGGGGAGCTGTTTTTT. Protein product: CASSQDSRNTGELFF.

The chain combines TRBV7-6 with TRBJ2-2; perhaps TRBD1 as D (5 bases). CDR1 and CDR2 (germline): SGHVS, FNYEAQ. The V and J ends lost 4 bases and 1 base respectively, with 10 bases between them. The CDR3 spans 15 residues. CDR3 protein: CASSSKQGNTGELFF. The CDR3 DNA sequence: TGTGCCAGCAGCTCTAAGCAGGGGAACACCGGGGAGCTGTTTTTT.

The V gene is TRBV6-6, the J gene TRBJ2-3, with D maybe TRBD1 (7 bases). CDR3 size: 16 residues. Germline V gene data show CDR1 as MNHNY and CDR2 as SVGAGI (reference sequence). The germline V and J ends were trimmed by 0 bases and 4 bases, with 14 bases remaining between them. The CDR3 nucleotides are TGTGCCAGCAGTTACTCGGGCAGGGGGGCAGCAGATACGCAGTATTTT. This sequence encodes CASSYSGRGAADTQYF.

V usage is TRBV27 and J usage is TRBJ1-4, with 8 bases aligning to TRBD1. From germline, CDR1 is MNHEY and CDR2 SMNVEV (reference sequence). The CDR3 contains 16 residues. Trimming cost V 2 bases and J 4 bases; bases outside gene matches: 6. The CDR3 sequence: CASSLGLGTGNEKLFF. CDR3 coding DNA: TGTGCCAGCAGTTTAGGGCTGGGGACAGGTAATGAAAAACTGTTTTTT.

The rearrangement joins TRBV18 to TRBJ2-5, with D possibly matching TRBD1 (6 bases). The CDR3 is 15 residues long. The V gene's germline CDR1 is KGHSH and CDR2 LQKENI. The V end lost 1 base, the J end lost 5 bases, and 14 bases lay between the germline ends. Here the CDR3 reads CASSPQLGARETQYF. CDR3 coding DNA: TGTGCCAGCTCACCACAGTTGGGGGCGAGGGAGACCCAGTACTTC.

The chain is built from TRBV7-8 and TRBJ2-7; TRBD1 agrees at 10 bases. Germline V gene data show CDR1 as SGHVS and CDR2 as FQNEAQ. V shed 5 bases and J 2 bases; nucleotides not matched to a gene: 9. The CDR3 is 16 residues long. CDR3 coding DNA: TGTGCCAGCAGCCTCCTCCGGGACAGGGGTACCTACGAGCAGTACTTC. Encoded protein: CASSLLRDRGTYEQYF.

The J gene is TRBJ1-1, the V gene TRBV19; D may be TRBD1 (5 bases). Germline V gene data show CDR1 as LNHDA and CDR2 as SQIVND (reference sequence). Trimming stripped 5 bases from V and 1 base from J, with 11 bases between. The CDR3 is 14 residues long. The CDR3 reads CASSPRVGNTEAFF. As DNA, the CDR3 is TGTGCCAGTAGTCCCAGGGTGGGGAACACTGAAGCTTTCTTT.

CDR3 sequence: CASSEQGAYQPQHF. In nucleotides, the CDR3 is TGTGCCAGCAGCGAACAGGGGGCCTATCAGCCCCAGCATTTT. The chain recombines TRBV9 with TRBJ1-5, with TRBD1 matching 9 bases. The V segment lost 3 bases and the J segment 5 bases; nucleotides outside the gene matches: 3. The CDR3 sequence is 14 residues long. CDR1 is SGDLS, CDR2 YYNGEE, per germline. Drawing the rest from reference TRBV9 and TRBJ1-5, the complete variable domain is DSGVTQTPKHLITATGQRVTLRCSPRSGDLSVYWYQQSLDQGLQFLIQYYNGEERAKGNILERFSAQQFPDLHSELNLSSLELGDSALYFCASSEQGAYQPQHFGDGTRLSIL.

The chain uses TRBV2 and TRBJ2-3, with a weak D call TRBD1 (7 bases). CDR3 length equals 18 residues. The germline V gene encodes CDR1 SNHLY and CDR2 FYNNEI. Trimming pared 4 bases from V and 1 base from J, leaving 21 bases between. The CDR3 spells CASSGDSGFATGTDTQYF. The CDR3 DNA reads TGTGCCAGCAGTGGGGACAGCGGGTTCGCAACAGGCACAGATACGCAGTATTTT.

The chain carries TRBV19 and TRBJ2-6; 9 bases match TRBD1. The CDR3 length is 16 residues. Trimming cost V 6 bases and J 4 bases; bases outside gene matches: 7. Germline loops: CDR1 LNHDA, CDR2 SQIVND (reference sequence). The CDR3 DNA follows: TGTGCCAGTAGCACGGGACAGGGTGCCGGGGCCAACGTCCTGACTTTC. Encoded protein: CASSTGQGAGANVLTF.

In regard to this clone: The same CDR3 also results from other DNA sequences found in this sample. The genes are TRBV9 and TRBJ1-2; 8 bases line up with TRBD1. The germline V gene encodes CDR1 SGDLS and CDR2 YYNGEE. Trimming took 0 bases from V and 1 from J; bases not matched to a gene: 11. The CDR3 sequence is 18 residues long. This chain's CDR3 is CASSVAPGTGVVNYGYTF. The CDR3 bases are TGTGCCAGCAGCGTAGCCCCCGGGACAGGAGTGGTTAACTATGGCTACACCTTC.

This chain joins TRBV6-1 and TRBJ2-7; D remains ambiguous. Per germline, CDR1 MNHNS and CDR2 SASEGT. CDR3 length equals 13 residues. Trimming shortened V by 7 bases and J by 0 bases, and 10 bases separated the two germline ends. For the CDR3, the DNA is TGTGCCAGCATCCAATTTCCCTCCTACGAGCAGTACTTC. It codes for CASIQFPSYEQYF.

J is TRBJ2-3 and V is TRBV19; D call uncertain. Germline CDR1 is LNHDA and CDR2 is SQIVND (reference sequence). The CDR3 extends over 11 amino acids. V lost 7 bases to trimming and J lost 1 base, with 3 bases between them. The CDR3 nucleotides read TGTGCCAGTACCGGCACAGATACGCAGTATTTT. It translates to CASTGTDTQYF.

This clone was seen a handful of times. The gene calls are TRBV27 and TRBJ2-2; D may be TRBD2 (6 bases). The CDR3 is made up of 12 amino acids. CDR1 and CDR2 from the germline V gene are MNHEY and SMNVEV (reference sequence). Trimming took 7 bases from V and 6 from J, leaving 9 bases between them. The DNA for the CDR3 is TGTGCCAGCATGACGGGGGCCGGGGAGCTGTTTTTT. This codes for CASMTGAGELFF.

This chain connects TRBV7-7 to TRBJ2-7; 8 bases match TRBD1. V dropped 1 base and J dropped 11; count of bases not matched to a gene: 4. This CDR3 region has 12 residues. Germline-derived CDR1 and CDR2 are SSHAT and FNYEAQ (reference sequence). The CDR3 DNA is TGTGCCAGCAGCTTAGGGACAGGGAAGAAGTACTTC. This codes for CASSLGTGKKYF.

The chain couples TRBV5-1 to TRBJ2-2; tentatively, D is TRBD1 (5 bases). The CDR3 consists of 16 residues. Germline assignment: CDR1 SGHRS and CDR2 YFSETQ. Trimming shortened V by 4 bases and J by 2 bases, and 15 bases separated the two germline ends. The CDR3 loop is CASSLLTVANTGELFF. The CDR3 DNA reads TGCGCCAGCAGCCTTCTGACAGTAGCTAACACCGGGGAGCTGTTTTTT.

This clone was seen a few times. J is TRBJ2-7 and V is TRBV28; possible D gene TRBD2, 6 bases. The germline CDR1 and CDR2 sequences are MDHEN and SYDVKM. The germline V and J ends were trimmed by 8 bases and 2 bases, with 16 bases remaining between them. The CDR3 length is 14 residues. This CDR3 is CASLSGVYPYEQYF. CDR3 bases: TGTGCCAGCCTATCGGGGGTGTATCCCTACGAGCAGTACTTC.

V and J are TRBV18 and TRBJ1-2; D remains ambiguous. This CDR3 comprises 15 residues. Trimming cost V 2 bases and J 0 bases, with 10 bases left between them. Germline assignment: CDR1 KGHSH and CDR2 LQKENI. Written as DNA, the CDR3 is TGTGCCAGCTCACCAGGAGCAGTGACTAACTATGGCTACACCTTC. Translation gives CASSPGAVTNYGYTF.

This rearrangement joins TRBV4-3 to TRBJ2-7; 9 bases line up with TRBD1. CDR3 size: 15 residues. Germline assignment: CDR1 LGHNA and CDR2 YSLEER. Trimming took 6 bases from V and 2 from J; bases not matched to a gene: 8. The CDR3 region has the DNA TGCGCCAGCAGTCTCCACGGGACAGGGACCTACGAGCAGTACTTC. Translated: CASSLHGTGTYEQYF.

The V call is TRBV6-5, the J call TRBJ2-1; D is undetermined. Trimming took off 6 bases at V and 0 bases at J, with 15 bases between the two ends. This CDR3 has 16 amino acids. Germline CDR1 MNHEY, CDR2 SVGAGI. The CDR3 bases are TGTGCCAGCAGCTACCTAACCGAGAGCTCCTACAATGAGCAGTTCTTC. As protein: CASSYLTESSYNEQFF.

The CDR3, as DNA: TGTGCCAGCAGCTTAGTAAGCGGGGGGGCGGGCGAGCAGTTCTTC. Amino acids: CASSLVSGGAGEQFF. This sequence joins TRBV7-6 and TRBJ2-1, with 10 bases matching TRBD2. The CDR3 contains 15 residues. Looked up from germline, CDR1 is SGHVS and CDR2 is FNYEAQ. The V and J ends lost 1 base and 10 bases, in that order; junction bases with no gene match: 7.

V and J are TRBV10-3 and TRBJ2-5; TRBD2 might be the D (5 bases). V was trimmed by 5 bases and J by 0 bases, leaving 7 bases between them. The germline gives CDR1 ENHRY, CDR2 SYGVKD. The CDR3 length is 13 residues. The CDR3 DNA is TGTGCCATCAGTAGGGAGTACCAAGAGACCCAGTACTTC. Its protein is CAISREYQETQYF.

The chain couples TRBV7-9 to TRBJ1-1, with TRBD1 as a possible D gene (6 bases). CDR1 SEHNR and CDR2 FQNEAQ come from the germline V gene (reference sequence). V was pared by 1 base and J by 3 bases, with 12 bases between. The CDR3 runs to 15 residues. In DNA, the CDR3 is TGTGCCAGCAGCTTAGGGCAGGGGAGGGACACTGAAGCTTTCTTT. This translates into CASSLGQGRDTEAFF.

The chain couples TRBV19 to TRBJ1-4, with TRBD1 matching over 7 bases. The germline V gene has CDR1 LNHDA and CDR2 SQIVND (reference sequence). The CDR3 contains 14 residues. With 6 bases clipped from V and 8 bases from J, the junction kept 9 bases outside the gene matches. CDR3 protein: CASRQGPEDEKLFF. The DNA for the CDR3 is TGTGCCAGTAGACAGGGGCCGGAGGACGAAAAACTGTTTTTT.

This clone was seen once. This rearrangement joins TRBV27 to TRBJ1-5, with D possibly matching TRBD1 (5 bases). V shed 5 bases and J shed 0 bases, with 26 bases lying between them. The CDR3 loop spans 20 amino acids. Germline values: CDR1 MNHEY, CDR2 SMNVEV (reference sequence). The chain's CDR3 is CASSPTARVGGRYSNQPQHF. In nucleotides, the CDR3 is TGTGCCAGCAGTCCGACCGCCCGGGTCGGGGGGAGATATAGCAATCAGCCCCAGCATTTT.

This clone was found once. The rearrangement uses TRBV19 and TRBJ2-7; 9 bases agree with TRBD1. The CDR3 is made up of 14 amino acids. J gave up 2 bases and V 4 bases, and 3 bases lay outside the gene matches. Germline V lookup: CDR1 LNHDA, CDR2 SQIVND (reference sequence). The DNA for the CDR3 is TGTGCCAGTAGTACCTACAGGGGGCCCTACGAGCAGTACTTC. Amino acid sequence: CASSTYRGPYEQYF.

The chain links TRBV5-1 to TRBJ1-1, with D perhaps TRBD1 (6 bases). Trimming removed 0 bases at V and 1 base at J, with 16 bases between. Germline V gene sequence: CDR1 SGHRS, CDR2 YFSETQ. The CDR3 consists of 17 residues. CDR3 DNA sequence: TGCGCCAGCAGCTTGGGTGGGGTGGGCAGGGGGAACACTGAAGCTTTCTTT. Amino acid sequence: CASSLGGVGRGNTEAFF.